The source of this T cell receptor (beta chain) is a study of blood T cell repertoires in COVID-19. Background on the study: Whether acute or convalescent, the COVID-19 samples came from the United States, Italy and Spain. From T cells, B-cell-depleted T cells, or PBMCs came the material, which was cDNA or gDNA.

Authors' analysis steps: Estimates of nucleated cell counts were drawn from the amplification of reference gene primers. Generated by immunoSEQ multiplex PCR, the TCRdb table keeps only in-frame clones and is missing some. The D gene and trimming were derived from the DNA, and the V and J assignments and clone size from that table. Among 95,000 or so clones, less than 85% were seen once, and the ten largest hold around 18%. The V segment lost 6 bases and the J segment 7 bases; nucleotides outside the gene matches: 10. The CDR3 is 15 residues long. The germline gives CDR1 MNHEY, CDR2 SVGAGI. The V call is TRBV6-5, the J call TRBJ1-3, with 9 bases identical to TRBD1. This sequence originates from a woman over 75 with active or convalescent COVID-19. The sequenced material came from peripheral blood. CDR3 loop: CASSLGTGRGNTIYF. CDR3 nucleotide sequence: TGTGCCAGCAGCCTCGGGACAGGGAGAGGGAACACCATATATTTT.